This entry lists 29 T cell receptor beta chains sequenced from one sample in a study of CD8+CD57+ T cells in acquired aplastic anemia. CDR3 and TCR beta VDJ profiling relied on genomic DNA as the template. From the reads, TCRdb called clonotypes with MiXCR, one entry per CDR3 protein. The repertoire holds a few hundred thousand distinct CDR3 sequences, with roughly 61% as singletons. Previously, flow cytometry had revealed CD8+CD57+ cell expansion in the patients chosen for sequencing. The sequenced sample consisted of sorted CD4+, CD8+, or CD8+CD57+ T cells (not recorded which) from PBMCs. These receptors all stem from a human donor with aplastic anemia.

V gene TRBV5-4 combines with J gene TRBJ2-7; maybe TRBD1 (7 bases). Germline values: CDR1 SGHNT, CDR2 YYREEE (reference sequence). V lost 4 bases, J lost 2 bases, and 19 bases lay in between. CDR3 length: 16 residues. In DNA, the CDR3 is TGTGCCAGCAGCCGCCCCGGGAGAAGGGGGCCCTACGAGCAGTACTTC. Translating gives CASSRPGRRGPYEQYF.

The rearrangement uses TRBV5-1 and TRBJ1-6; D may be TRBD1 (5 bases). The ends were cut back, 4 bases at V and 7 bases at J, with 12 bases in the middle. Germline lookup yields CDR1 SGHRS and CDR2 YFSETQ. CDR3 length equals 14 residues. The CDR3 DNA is TGCGCCAGCAGCCCCGGGTCAGGGAATTCACCCCTCCACTTT. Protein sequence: CASSPGSGNSPLHF.

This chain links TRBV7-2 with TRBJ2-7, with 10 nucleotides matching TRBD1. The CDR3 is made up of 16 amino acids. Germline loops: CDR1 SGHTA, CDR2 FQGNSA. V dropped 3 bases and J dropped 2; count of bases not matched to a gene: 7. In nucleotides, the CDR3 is TGTGCCAGCAGCTTGGCGGGACAGGGGTTCCCCTACGAGCAGTACTTC. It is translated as CASSLAGQGFPYEQYF. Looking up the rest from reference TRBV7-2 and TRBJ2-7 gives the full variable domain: GAGVSQSPSNKVTEKGKDVELRCDPISGHTALYWYRQSLGQGLEFLIYFQGNSAPDKSGLPSDRFSAERTGGSVSTLTIQRTQQEDSAVYLCASSLAGQGFPYEQYFGPGTRLTVT.

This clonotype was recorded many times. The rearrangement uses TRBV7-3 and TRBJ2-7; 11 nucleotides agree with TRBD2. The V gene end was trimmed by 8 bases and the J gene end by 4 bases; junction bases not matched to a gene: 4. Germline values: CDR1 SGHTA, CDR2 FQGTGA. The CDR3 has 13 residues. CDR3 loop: CASGTSGGYEQYF. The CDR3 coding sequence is TGTGCCAGCGGAACTAGCGGGGGTTACGAGCAGTACTTC.

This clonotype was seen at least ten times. CDR3 nucleotide sequence: TGTGCCAGCAGCTTGGAACCAGGGGGAGGGGGCTACACCTTC. Its translation is CASSLEPGGGGYTF. The chain is built from TRBV5-8 and TRBJ1-2; the match to TRBD1 covers 7 bases. The V segment lost 0 bases and the J segment 8 bases; nucleotides outside the gene matches: 7. CDR1 is SGHTS and CDR2 is YDEGEE in the germline V gene. The CDR3 has 14 amino acids.

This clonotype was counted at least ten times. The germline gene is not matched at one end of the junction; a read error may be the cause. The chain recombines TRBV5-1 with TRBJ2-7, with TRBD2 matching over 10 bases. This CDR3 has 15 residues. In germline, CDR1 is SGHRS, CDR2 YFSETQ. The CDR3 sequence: CASSLAGGPSYEQYF. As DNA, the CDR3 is TGTGCCAGCAGCTTAGCGGGGGGACCGAGCTACGAGCAGTACTTC. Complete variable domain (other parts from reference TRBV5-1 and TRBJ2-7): KAGVTQTPRYLIKTRGQQVTLSCSPISGHRSVSWYQQTPGQGLQFLFEYFSETQRNKGNFPGRFSGRQFSNSRSEMNVSTLELGDSALYLCASSLAGGPSYEQYFGPGTRLTVT.

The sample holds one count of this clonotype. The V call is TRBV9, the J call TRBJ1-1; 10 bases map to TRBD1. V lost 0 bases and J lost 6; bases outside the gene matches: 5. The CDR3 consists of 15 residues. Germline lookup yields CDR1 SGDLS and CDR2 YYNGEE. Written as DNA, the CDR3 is TGTGCCAGCAGCGTAGGGGCTGGGACAGGGGCTGAAGCTTTCTTT. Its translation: CASSVGAGTGAEAFF.

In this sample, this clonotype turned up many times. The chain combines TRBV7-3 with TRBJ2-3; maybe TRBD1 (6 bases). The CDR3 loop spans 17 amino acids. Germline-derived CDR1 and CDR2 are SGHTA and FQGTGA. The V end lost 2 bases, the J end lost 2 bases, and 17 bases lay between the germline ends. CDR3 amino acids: CASSLSQGKGVTDTQYF. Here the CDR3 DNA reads TGTGCCAGCAGCTTATCCCAGGGGAAGGGGGTCACAGATACGCAGTATTTT.

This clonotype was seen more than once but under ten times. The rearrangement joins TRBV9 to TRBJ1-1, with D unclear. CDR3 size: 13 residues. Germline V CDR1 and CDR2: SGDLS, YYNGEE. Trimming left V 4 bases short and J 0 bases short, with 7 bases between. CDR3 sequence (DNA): TGTGCCAGCAGCCAACAAATGAACACTGAAGCTTTCTTT. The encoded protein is CASSQQMNTEAFF.

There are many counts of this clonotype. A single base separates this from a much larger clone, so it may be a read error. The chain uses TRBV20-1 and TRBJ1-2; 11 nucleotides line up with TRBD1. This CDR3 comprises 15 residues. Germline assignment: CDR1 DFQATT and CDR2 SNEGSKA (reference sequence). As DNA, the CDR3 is TGCAGTGCCTCCCGGACAGGGGGCTGGGACTATGGCTACGCCTTC. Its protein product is CSASRTGGWDYGYAF.

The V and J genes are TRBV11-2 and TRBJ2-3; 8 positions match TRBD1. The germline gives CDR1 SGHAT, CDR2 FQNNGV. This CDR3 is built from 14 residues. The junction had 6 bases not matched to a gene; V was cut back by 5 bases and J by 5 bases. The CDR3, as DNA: TGTGCCAGCAGCGCGGGACAGGCGTTAGATACGCAGTATTTT. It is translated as CASSAGQALDTQYF.

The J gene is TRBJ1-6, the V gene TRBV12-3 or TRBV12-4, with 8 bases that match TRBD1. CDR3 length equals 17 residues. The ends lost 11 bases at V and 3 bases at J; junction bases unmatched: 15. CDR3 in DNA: TGTGCCGGCGGGCGCAGGACAGGGAGTATCTATAATTCACCCCTCCACTTT. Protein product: CAGGRRTGSIYNSPLHF.

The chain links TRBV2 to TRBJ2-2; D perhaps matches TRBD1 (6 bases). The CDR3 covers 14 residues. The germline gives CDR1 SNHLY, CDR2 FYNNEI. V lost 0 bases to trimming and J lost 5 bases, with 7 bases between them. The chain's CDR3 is CASSEAGQTGELFF. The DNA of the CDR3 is TGTGCCAGCAGTGAAGCGGGACAAACCGGGGAGCTGTTTTTT.

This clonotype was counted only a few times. CDR3 residues: CAISESGLAGELFF. CDR3 sequence (DNA): TGTGCCATCAGTGAGTCCGGGTTGGCCGGGGAGCTGTTTTTT. The J gene is TRBJ2-2, the V gene TRBV10-3, with D hard to call. The CDR3 is 14 residues long. Germline V lookup: CDR1 ENHRY, CDR2 SYGVKD. The V and J ends lost 0 bases and 6 bases respectively, with 8 bases between them.

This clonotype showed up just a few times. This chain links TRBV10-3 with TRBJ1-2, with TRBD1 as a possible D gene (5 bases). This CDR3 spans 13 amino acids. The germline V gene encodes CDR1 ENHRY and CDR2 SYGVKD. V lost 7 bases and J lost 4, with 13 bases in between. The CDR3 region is CAITRERGYGYTF. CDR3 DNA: TGTGCCATCACCAGGGAGAGGGGCTATGGCTACACCTTC.

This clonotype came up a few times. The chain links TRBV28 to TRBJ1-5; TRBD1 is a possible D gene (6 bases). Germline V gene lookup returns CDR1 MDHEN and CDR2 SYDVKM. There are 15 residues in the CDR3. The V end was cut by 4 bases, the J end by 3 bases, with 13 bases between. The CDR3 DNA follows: TGTGCCAGCAGTTCCTCACAGGGAAACAATCAGCCCCAGCATTTT. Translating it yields CASSSSQGNNQPQHF.

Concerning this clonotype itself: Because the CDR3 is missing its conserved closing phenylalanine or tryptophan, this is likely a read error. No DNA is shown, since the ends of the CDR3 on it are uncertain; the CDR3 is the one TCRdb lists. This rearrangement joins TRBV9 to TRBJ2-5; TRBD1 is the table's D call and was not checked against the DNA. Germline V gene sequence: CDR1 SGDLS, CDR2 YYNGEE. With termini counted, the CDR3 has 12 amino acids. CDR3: CASSVRQDRDYL.

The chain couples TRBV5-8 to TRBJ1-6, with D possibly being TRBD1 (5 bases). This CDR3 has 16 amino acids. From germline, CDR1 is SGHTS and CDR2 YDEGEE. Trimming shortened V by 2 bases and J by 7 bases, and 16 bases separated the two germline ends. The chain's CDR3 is CASSLGASGENSPLHF. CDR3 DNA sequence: TGTGCCAGCAGCTTAGGGGCTAGCGGGGAAAATTCACCCCTCCACTTT.

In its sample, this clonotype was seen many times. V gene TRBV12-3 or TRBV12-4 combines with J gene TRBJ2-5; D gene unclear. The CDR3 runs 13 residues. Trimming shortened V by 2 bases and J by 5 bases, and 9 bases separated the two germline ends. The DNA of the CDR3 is TGTGCCAGCAGTTTATTTTCCGTGGAGACCCAGTACTTC. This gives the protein CASSLFSVETQYF.

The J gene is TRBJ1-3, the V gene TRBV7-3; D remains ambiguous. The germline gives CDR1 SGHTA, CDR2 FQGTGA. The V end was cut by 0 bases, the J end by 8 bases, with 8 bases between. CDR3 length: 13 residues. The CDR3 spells CASSLTSSDTIYF. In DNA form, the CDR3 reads TGTGCCAGCAGCTTAACATCCAGTGACACCATATATTTT.

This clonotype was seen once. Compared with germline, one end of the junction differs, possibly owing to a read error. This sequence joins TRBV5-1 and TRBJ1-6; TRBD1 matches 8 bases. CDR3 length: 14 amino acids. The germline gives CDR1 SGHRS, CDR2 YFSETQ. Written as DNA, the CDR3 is TGTGCCAGCAGCTTCGGACAGGGAGATTCACCCCTCCACTTT. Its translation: CASSFGQGDSPLHF. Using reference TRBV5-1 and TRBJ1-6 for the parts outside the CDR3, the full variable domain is KAGVTQTPRYLIKTRGQQVTLSCSPISGHRSVSWYQQTPGQGLQFLFEYFSETQRNKGNFPGRFSGRQFSNSRSEMNVSTLELGDSALYLCASSFGQGDSPLHFGNGTRLTVT.

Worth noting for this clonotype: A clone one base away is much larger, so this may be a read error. CDR3 in amino acids: CASSVGQGDYKQYF. The CDR3 region has the DNA TGTGCCAGCAGCGTAGGACAGGGGGACTACAAGCAGTACTTC. V is TRBV7-9 and J is TRBJ2-7; TRBD1 matches at 10 bases. Germline lookup yields CDR1 SEHNR and CDR2 FQNEAQ (reference sequence). This CDR3 is built from 14 residues.

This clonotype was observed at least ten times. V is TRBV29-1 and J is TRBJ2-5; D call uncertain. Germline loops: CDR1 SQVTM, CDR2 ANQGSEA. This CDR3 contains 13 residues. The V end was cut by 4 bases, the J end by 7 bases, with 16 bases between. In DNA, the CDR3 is TGCAGCGTTGTTCCTGGTTCGACGGGGACCCAGTACTTC. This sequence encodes CSVVPGSTGTQYF.

CDR3 in DNA: TGTGCCACCGGCGGGGGGGCGGTGGTAGATACGCAGTATTTT. It translates to CATGGGAVVDTQYF. J is TRBJ2-3 and V is TRBV24-1, with TRBD2 identical over 9 bases. V shed 9 bases and J 5 bases; nucleotides not matched to a gene: 8. The CDR3 length is 14 residues. Germline assignment: CDR1 KGHDR and CDR2 SFDVKD.

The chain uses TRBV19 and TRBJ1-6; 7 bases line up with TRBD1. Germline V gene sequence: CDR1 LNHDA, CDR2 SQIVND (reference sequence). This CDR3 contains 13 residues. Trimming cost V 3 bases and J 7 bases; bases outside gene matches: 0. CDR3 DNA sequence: TGTGCCAGTAGTATGACAGGGAATTCACCCCTCCACTTT. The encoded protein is CASSMTGNSPLHF.

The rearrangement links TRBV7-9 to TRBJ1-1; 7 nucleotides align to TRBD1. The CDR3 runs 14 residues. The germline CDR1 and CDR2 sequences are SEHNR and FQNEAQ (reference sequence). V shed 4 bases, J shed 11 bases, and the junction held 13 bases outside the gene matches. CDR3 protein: CASSWTTGMSGAFF. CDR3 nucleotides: TGTGCCAGCAGCTGGACGACAGGGATGAGTGGGGCTTTCTTT. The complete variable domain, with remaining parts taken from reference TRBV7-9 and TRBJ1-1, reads DTGVSQNPRHKITKRGQNVTFRCDPISEHNRLYWYRQTLGQGPEFLTYFQNEAQLEKSRLLSDRFSAERPKGSFSTLEIQRTEQGDSAMYLCASSWTTGMSGAFFGQGTRLTVV.

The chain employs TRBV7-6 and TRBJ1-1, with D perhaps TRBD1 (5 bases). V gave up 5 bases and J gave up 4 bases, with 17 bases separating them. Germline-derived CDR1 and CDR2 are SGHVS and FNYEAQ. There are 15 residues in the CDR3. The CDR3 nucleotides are TGTGCCAGCAGCCCGAGGGACCGGTTGGCCACTGAAGCTTTCTTT. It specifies CASSPRDRLATEAFF.

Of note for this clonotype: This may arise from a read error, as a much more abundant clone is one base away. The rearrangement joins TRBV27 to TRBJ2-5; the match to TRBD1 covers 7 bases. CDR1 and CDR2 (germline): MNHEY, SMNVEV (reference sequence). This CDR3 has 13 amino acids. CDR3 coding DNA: TGTGCCAGCACAATGACAGGGTCGAAGACCCAGCACTTC. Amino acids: CASTMTGSKTQHF.

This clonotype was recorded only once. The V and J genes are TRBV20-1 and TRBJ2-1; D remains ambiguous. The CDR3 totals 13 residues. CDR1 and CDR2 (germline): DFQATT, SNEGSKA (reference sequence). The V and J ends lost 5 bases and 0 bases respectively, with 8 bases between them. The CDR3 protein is CSAFESSYNEQFF. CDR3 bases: TGCAGTGCTTTCGAAAGCTCCTACAATGAGCAGTTCTTC.